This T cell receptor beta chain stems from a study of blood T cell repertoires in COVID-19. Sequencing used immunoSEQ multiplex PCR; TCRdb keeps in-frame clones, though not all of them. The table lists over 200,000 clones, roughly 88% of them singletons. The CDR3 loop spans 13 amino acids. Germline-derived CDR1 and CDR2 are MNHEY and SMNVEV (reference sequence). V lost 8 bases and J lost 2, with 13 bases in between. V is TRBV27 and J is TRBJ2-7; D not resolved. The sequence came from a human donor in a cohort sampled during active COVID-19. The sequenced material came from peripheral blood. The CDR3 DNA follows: TGTGCCAGCGCCACGACACTTCCCTACGAGCAGTACTTC. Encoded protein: CASATTLPYEQYF.